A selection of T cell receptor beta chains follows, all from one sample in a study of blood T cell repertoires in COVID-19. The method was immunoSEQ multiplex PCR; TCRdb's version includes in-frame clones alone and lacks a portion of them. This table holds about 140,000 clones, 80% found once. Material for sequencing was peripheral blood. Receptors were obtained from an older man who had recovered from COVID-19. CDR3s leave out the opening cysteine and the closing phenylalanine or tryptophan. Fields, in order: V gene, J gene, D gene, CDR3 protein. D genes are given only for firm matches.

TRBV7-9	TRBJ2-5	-	ASSLAEARETQY
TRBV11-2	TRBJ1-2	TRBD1	ASSSRGRGLRNYGYT
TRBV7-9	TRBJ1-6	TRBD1	ASSRGQEVSPLH
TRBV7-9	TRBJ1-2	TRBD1	ASERQGNYGYT
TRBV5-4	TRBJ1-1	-	ASSFKGGTEAF
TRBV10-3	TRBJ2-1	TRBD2	AISLGGSYNEQF
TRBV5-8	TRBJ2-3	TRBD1	ASSPPQGAYTDTQY
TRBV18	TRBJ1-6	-	ASSSFRDPNSPLH
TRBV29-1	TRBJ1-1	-	SVAGPEAF
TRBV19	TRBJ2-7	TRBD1	ASSTRQGNTYEQY
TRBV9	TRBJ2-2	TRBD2	ASSSSGSGGELF
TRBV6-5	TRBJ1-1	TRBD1	ASSYSWTGGTEAF
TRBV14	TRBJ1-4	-	ASSQDLGRNEKLF
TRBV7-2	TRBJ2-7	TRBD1	ASSSRPPGQIYEQY